A single sample is the source of the 18 T cell receptor delta chains below, sequenced in a study of γδ T cells in repeated Plasmodium falciparum infection. TCRdb redid the clone calls on the multiplex PCR reads with CATT. The sample shows 75,000 to 95,000 delta-chain clones, over 0.9% of them seen only once. Bulk repertoires came from Vgamma9/Vdelta2+ or Vdelta2-negative gammadelta T cells flow-sorted from PBMC. Sequenced sample: gamma-delta T cells from blood. Receptors originate from a pool of human donors (malaria-infected and uninfected, not separated).

There are a few counts of this clone. The protein in TCRdb stems from a much larger clone and differs at residue 8 from this DNA's translation, likely a read error; here the protein is translated from the DNA. V and J are TRDV2 and TRDJ1; D unclear. In the absence of a J gene in TCRdb, the DNA was matched to germline to assign it here. The V gene's germline CDR1 is GEAIGNYY and CDR2 EKD. Trimming took off 3 bases at V and 1 base at J, with 14 bases between the two ends. The CDR3 sequence is 15 residues long. CDR3 nucleotides: TGTGCCTGTGACCTTCGTACTAGGGGCACCGATAAACTCATCTTT. Its translation is CACDLRTRGTDKLIF.

Comments on this clone: TCRdb's listed protein matches a much larger clone and diverges from this DNA's translation at residue 7, likely through a read error; the protein shown comes from the DNA. V usage is TRDV1 and J usage is TRDJ1; TRDD3 matches at 7 bases. Since TCRdb gives no J gene, matching the DNA to germline was used here to assign it. This CDR3 contains 22 residues. Germline V gives CDR1 TSWWSYY, CDR2 QGS. Losses at the gene ends were 2 bases for V and 0 bases for J; bases not matched to a gene: 24. The CDR3 is CALGEVSTGPLWGSPYTDKLIF. The CDR3 bases are TGTGCTCTTGGGGAAGTCTCTACAGGACCCCTCTGGGGGTCTCCGTACACCGATAAACTCATCTTT.

This clone has a handful of counts. The TCRdb protein comes from a much larger clone and disagrees with this DNA's translation at residue 14, likely due to a read error; the protein given here is derived from the DNA. The chain is built from TRDV3 and TRDJ1; TRDD3 might be the D (5 bases). The CDR3 is made up of 19 amino acids. Trimming cost V 5 bases and J 3 bases, with 34 bases left between them. In germline, CDR1 is TVYSNPD, CDR2 GDNSRS (reference sequence). Written as DNA, the CDR3 is TGTGCCATACGTGCTCATTCTGAATTGTGCGAAAGTGCCTCCGATAAACTCATCTTT. Residues: CAIRAHSELCESASDKLIF.

Concerning this clone itself: A single base is all that separates this from a far larger clone, so a read error is likely. Other DNA sequences within the sample encode an identical CDR3. The genes are TRDV1 and TRDJ1; TRDD3 matches 9 bases. The J gene, left out of TCRdb, was set here by checking the DNA against germline. This CDR3 comprises 25 residues. The trim removed 0 bases at V and 2 bases at J, leaving 31 bases unmatched. Germline loops: CDR1 TSWWSYY, CDR2 QGS. CDR3: CALGELWAFLRSTGGKQGETDKLIF. The CDR3 DNA is TGTGCTCTTGGGGAACTATGGGCGTTCCTACGCTCCACTGGGGGAAAACAGGGGGAGACCGATAAACTCATCTTT.

Remarks on this clone: A read error likely explains why the TCRdb protein, taken from a much larger clone, differs from this DNA's translation at residue 22; the protein shown is translated from the DNA. This chain links TRDV1 with TRDJ1; 8 bases align to TRDD3. TCRdb records no J gene; here it was assigned by comparing the DNA to germline. CDR1 TSWWSYY and CDR2 QGS come from the germline V gene. V shed 0 bases and J 4 bases; nucleotides not matched to a gene: 40. CDR3 length equals 27 residues. DNA of the CDR3: TGTGCTCTTGGGGAACTAGTATTTTGTCTCCTAGGCCCCCCAACTGGGGGTCCTACTTTGTACATCGATAAACTCATCTTT. Its protein product is CALGELVFCLLGPPTGGPTLYIDKLIF.

To note about this clone: The TCRdb protein, from a much larger clone, departs from this DNA's translation at residue 3, likely by read error; the protein shown derives from the DNA. This rearrangement joins TRDV1 to TRDJ1; TRDD3 matches at 10 bases. TCRdb supplies no J gene; here it was assigned by aligning the nucleotide sequence to germline. The germline V gene encodes CDR1 TSWWSYY and CDR2 QGS. The CDR3 sequence is 24 residues long. The CDR3 protein is CAIGESPTSSMYWGITPHTDKLIF. CDR3 sequence (DNA): TGTGCTATTGGGGAATCCCCAACCTCCTCGATGTACTGGGGGATCACCCCTCACACCGATAAACTCATCTTT.

This clone was counted at least ten times. Additional DNA sequences in this sample encode the identical CDR3. The chain recombines TRDV1 with TRDJ1; 9 bases map to TRDD2. Germline V CDR1 and CDR2: TSWWSYY, QGS. This CDR3 has 22 residues. Losses at the gene ends were 4 bases for V and 2 bases for J; bases not matched to a gene: 26. The CDR3 DNA follows: TGTGCTCTTGGGGCCTTGGCCTTCCTACAATTTCTCCGGGGAGGGTCGACCGATAAACTCATCTTT. Protein product: CALGALAFLQFLRGGSTDKLIF.

About this clone: A far bigger clonotype differs at one base, so this is likely a read error. Other DNA sequences from this sample encode an identical CDR3 as well. This rearrangement joins TRDV2 to TRDJ1; 8 nucleotides agree with TRDD3. The J gene, absent from TCRdb, was called here by matching the DNA to germline. Losses at the gene ends were 4 bases for V and 0 bases for J; bases not matched to a gene: 9. Germline V gene lookup returns CDR1 GEAIGNYY and CDR2 EKD. There are 16 residues in the CDR3. This chain's CDR3 is CACDTLGGTYTDKLIF. CDR3 bases: TGTGCCTGTGATACACTGGGGGGGACGTACACCGATAAACTCATCTTT.

Remarks on this clone: The protein TCRdb gives is from a much larger clone and does not agree with this DNA's translation at residue 12, likely a read error; the protein shown here comes from the DNA. The chain is built from TRDV1 and TRDJ1; TRDD3 agrees at 7 bases. TCRdb lists no J gene, so it was determined here by aligning the DNA to germline. Germline V lookup: CDR1 TSWWSYY, CDR2 QGS. CDR3 length equals 20 residues. V shed 5 bases, J shed 0 bases, and the junction held 21 bases outside the gene matches. CDR3 in DNA: TGTGCTCTTGGGACCACCGTTAAGAACTGGGGATCTTCGTACACCGATAAACTCATCTTT. Protein product: CALGTTVKNWGSSYTDKLIF.

This clone has more than one count but fewer than ten. This is likely an artifact of a read error, given a far larger clone one base away. The same CDR3 can be traced to other DNA sequences in this sample. For the V gene the call is TRDV1; the J gene has no call; the D call TRDD3 from the table was never checked on the DNA. CDR1 is TSWWSYY, CDR2 QGS, per germline. This CDR3 is built from 21 residues. CDR3 sequence: CALGEESYHEMGKGETAQLFF. The CDR3 DNA sequence: TGTGCTCTTGGGGAAGAGTCGTACCATGAAATGGGCAAAGGGGAGACAGCACAACTCTTCTTC.

Turning to this clone: A read error is likely here: a far larger clone is one base away. Within the sample, other DNA sequences also encode this same CDR3. This sequence joins TRDV1 and TRDJ1; 8 bases are shared with TRDD3. In the absence of a J gene in TCRdb, the DNA was matched to germline to assign it here. The CDR3 length is 14 residues. J gave up 8 bases and V 4 bases, and 9 bases lay outside the gene matches. Germline V gene sequence: CDR1 TSWWSYY, CDR2 QGS. CDR3 in amino acids: CALGVQVLGEKLIF. CDR3 in DNA: TGTGCTCTTGGGGTCCAGGTGCTGGGGGAAAAACTCATCTTT.

A word on this clone: This DNA translates differently at residue 4 from the TCRdb protein, which is that of a much larger clone; a read error is likely, and the protein shown is the DNA's own translation. The chain links TRDV1 to TRDJ1; 7 bases are a match to TRDD2. The J gene is absent in TCRdb and was assigned here via DNA matching to germline. The V segment lost 8 bases and the J segment 4 bases; nucleotides outside the gene matches: 19. CDR1 TSWWSYY and CDR2 QGS come from the germline V gene. This CDR3 spans 17 amino acids. The CDR3 loop is CALRLFPTGRTNDKLIF. The CDR3 nucleotides read TGTGCTCTTCGGCTATTTCCTACAGGGCGTACGAACGATAAACTCATCTTT.

Notes on this clone: The mismatch at residue 5 between this DNA's translation and the TCRdb protein of a much larger clone likely reflects a read error; the protein shown is translated from the DNA. V gene TRDV2 combines with J gene TRDJ1, with D possibly TRDD3 on 6 matching bases. In the absence of a J gene in TCRdb, the DNA was matched to germline to assign it here. Germline CDR1 reads GEAIGNYY; CDR2 reads EKD. V was cut by 3 bases and J by 0 bases, with 34 bases left in between. The CDR3 length is 22 residues. The CDR3, as DNA: TGTGCCTGTGACCCTTTAAGGGATGGGGGGACCAATACAGGGGACTACACCGATAAACTCATCTTT. It codes for CACDPLRDGGTNTGDYTDKLIF.

A remark on this clone: For this DNA, TCRdb reports the protein of a much larger clone, which diverges at residue 14, most likely from a read error; the protein presented here is translated directly from the DNA. This sequence joins TRDV2 and TRDJ3, with 12 bases matching TRDD3. TCRdb lists no J gene, so it was determined here by aligning the DNA to germline. Looked up from germline, CDR1 is GEAIGNYY and CDR2 is EKD. The CDR3 spans 20 residues. The DNA of the CDR3 is TGTGCCTGTGACAAAGTACTGGGGGATACCCTCTCCTGGGGCACCCGACAGATGTTTTTC. Protein sequence: CACDKVLGDTLSWGTRQMFF.

Details on this clone: The TCRdb protein, from a much larger clone, departs from this DNA's translation at residue 14, likely by read error; the protein shown derives from the DNA. The V call is TRDV1, the J call TRDJ1, with 12 bases lining up with TRDD3. TCRdb carries no J gene annotation; the J gene was assigned here by matching the DNA with germline. V lost 9 bases and J lost 0; bases outside the gene matches: 23. The CDR3 has 21 residues. CDR1 is TSWWSYY and CDR2 is QGS in the germline V gene. In DNA form, the CDR3 reads TGTGCTCTGCAGTCGGGGCCTCCGTTTACTGGGGGATACACGTACACCGATAAACTCATCTTT. Protein product: CALQSGPPFTGGYTYTDKLIF.

This clone was counted only a few times. A read error likely explains this, since a far larger clone differs by one base. Other DNA sequences within the sample encode an identical CDR3. The rearrangement joins TRDV2 to TRDJ3; 8 bases agree with TRDD3. The J gene, left out of TCRdb, was set here by checking the DNA against germline. The CDR3 covers 18 residues. CDR1 GEAIGNYY and CDR2 EKD come from the germline V gene. The CDR3 nucleotides read TGTGCCTGTGACACCGCTGGGGGAAGCTCCTGGGACACCCGTCAGATGTTTTTC. It is translated as CACDTAGGSSWDTRQMFF.

This clone was observed a handful of times. The amino acid sequence in TCRdb belongs to a much larger clone and departs from this DNA's translation at residue 5, likely a sequencing read error; the sequence shown is translated from the DNA. This rearrangement joins TRDV1 to TRDJ1; 9 bases agree with TRDD3. Germline loops: CDR1 TSWWSYY, CDR2 QGS. The CDR3 is 18 amino acids. CDR3 nucleotides: TGTGCTCTTGGGGACGGTGGGGGATATCCAACGGGTACCGATAAACTCATCTTC. This sequence encodes CALGDGGGYPTGTDKLIF.

This clone was counted a few times. The TCRdb protein, from a much larger clone, departs from this DNA's translation at residue 5, likely by read error; the protein shown derives from the DNA. V is TRDV1 and J is TRDJ1; 8 nucleotides agree with TRDD3. The CDR3 loop spans 18 amino acids. Germline assignment: CDR1 TSWWSYY and CDR2 QGS. V was clipped by 7 bases and J by 3 bases; unmatched bases: 19. The CDR3 loop is CALEYSPSGWGKADKLIF. The CDR3 coding sequence is TGTGCTCTTGAATATTCTCCGTCGGGCTGGGGGAAGGCCGATAAACTCATCTTT.